What follows describes a single T cell receptor beta chain. This entry comes from a study of spatial heterogeneity in lung cancer. As for time point: blood at routine non-recurrence follow-up after resection. Whole RNA came from tumor, nontumor lung or frozen PBMC and was sequenced without being sorted. The CDR3 is 16 residues long. Trimming removed 4 bases from V and 2 bases from J; junction bases left unmatched: 4. Germline CDR1 SGDLS, CDR2 YYNGEE. TCRdb fed the 5' RACE reads into MiXCR, producing one record per CDR3 protein. The table shows approximately 70,000 distinct CDR3 sequences, with 7.5% to 10% occurring only once.

This clonotype originated in a female donor with early-stage non-small cell lung cancer. V and J are TRBV9 and TRBJ2-1; the match to TRBD2 covers 12 bases. Sequenced material: PBMCs, taken at follow-up. CDR3 bases: TGTGCCAGCAGCCGACTAGCGGGAGACACCTACAATGAGCAGTTCTTC. Translating gives CASSRLAGDTYNEQFF. Full variable domain (missing parts from reference TRBV9 and TRBJ2-1): DSGVTQTPKHLITATGQRVTLRCSPRSGDLSVYWYQQSLDQGLQFLIQYYNGEERAKGNILERFSAQQFPDLHSELNLSSLELGDSALYFCASSRLAGDTYNEQFFGPGTRLTVL.